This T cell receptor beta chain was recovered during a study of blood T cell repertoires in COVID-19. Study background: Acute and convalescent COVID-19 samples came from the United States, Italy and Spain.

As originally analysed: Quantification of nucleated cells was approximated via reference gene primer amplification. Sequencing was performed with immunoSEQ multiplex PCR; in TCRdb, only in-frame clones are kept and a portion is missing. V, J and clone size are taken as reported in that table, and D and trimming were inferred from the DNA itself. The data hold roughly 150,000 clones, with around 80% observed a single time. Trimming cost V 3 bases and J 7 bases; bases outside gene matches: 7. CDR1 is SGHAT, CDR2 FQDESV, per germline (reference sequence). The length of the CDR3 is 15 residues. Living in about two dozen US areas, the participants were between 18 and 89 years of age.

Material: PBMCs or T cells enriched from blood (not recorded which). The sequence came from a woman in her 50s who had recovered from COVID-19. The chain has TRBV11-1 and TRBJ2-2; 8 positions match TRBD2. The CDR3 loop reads CASSLAGGVSGELFF. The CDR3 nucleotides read TGTGCCAGCAGCTTGGCGGGGGGAGTAAGCGGGGAGCTGTTTTTT. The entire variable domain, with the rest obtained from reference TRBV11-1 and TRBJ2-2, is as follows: EAEVAQSPRYKITEKSQAVAFWCDPISGHATLYWYRQILGQGPELLVQFQDESVVDDSQLPKDRFSAERLKGVDSTLKIQPAELGDSAMYLCASSLAGGVSGELFFGEGSRLTVL.